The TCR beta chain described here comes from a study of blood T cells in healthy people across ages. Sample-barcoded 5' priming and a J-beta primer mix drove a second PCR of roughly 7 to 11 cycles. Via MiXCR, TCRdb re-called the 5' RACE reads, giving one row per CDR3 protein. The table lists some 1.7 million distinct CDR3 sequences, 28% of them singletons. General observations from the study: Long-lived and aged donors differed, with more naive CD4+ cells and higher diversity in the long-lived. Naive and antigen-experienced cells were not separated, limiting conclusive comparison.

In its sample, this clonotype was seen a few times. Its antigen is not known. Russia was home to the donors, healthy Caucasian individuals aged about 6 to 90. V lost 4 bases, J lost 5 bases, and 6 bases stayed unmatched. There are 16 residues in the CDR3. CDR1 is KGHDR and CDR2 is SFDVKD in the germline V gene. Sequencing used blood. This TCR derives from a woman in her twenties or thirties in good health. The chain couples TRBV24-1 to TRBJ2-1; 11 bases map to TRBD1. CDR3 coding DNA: TGTGCCACCAGTGAACGCGGACAGGGGGCCCACAATGAGCAGTTCTTC. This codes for CATSERGQGAHNEQFF.